Below are 27 T cell receptor beta chains sequenced from a single sample in a study of regulatory T cells in long-lasting Graves disease. Time point indicated: newly diagnosed GD, antithyroid drugs for less than 3 months. PBMCs were the source of the RNA used for TCR sequencing. Arm-PCR of CDR3 regions and iRepertoire HTBI primers were the basis on which TCR beta libraries were built. TCRdb passed the multiplex PCR reads through MiXCR, listing each CDR3 protein once. The sample includes hundreds of thousands of distinct CDR3 sequences, roughly 16% seen only once; the top ten take 18%. The data also belong to a second study, concerning T cells in Graves' hyperthyroidism and ophthalmopathy.

The sequences come from peripheral blood mononuclear cells (PBMCs), collected at new diagnosis, from a patient treated with antithyroid drugs. These receptors were taken from a woman in her twenties or thirties with Graves disease.

This chain connects TRBV2 to TRBJ1-3, with 8 bases fitting TRBD1. V gave up 5 bases and J gave up 4 bases; unmatched junction bases: 7. This CDR3 comprises 15 residues. From germline, CDR1 is SNHLY and CDR2 FYNNEI. The CDR3 DNA sequence: TGTGCCAGCAGTCCCCAGGGGGCGGTGGGAAACACCATATATTTT. Translating gives CASSPQGAVGNTIYF.

This clonotype showed up many times. The chain couples TRBV28 to TRBJ2-7; TRBD2 agrees at 10 bases. Losses at the gene ends were 4 bases for V and 2 bases for J; bases not matched to a gene: 5. CDR3 length equals 15 residues. CDR1 and CDR2 (germline): MDHEN, SYDVKM. The CDR3 DNA sequence: TGTGCCAGCAGTTCTAGCGGGAGTATCCCCTACGAGCAGTACTTC. The encoded protein is CASSSSGSIPYEQYF.

The CDR3 is CSAREFGREVLGTDTQYF. CDR3 DNA sequence: TGCAGTGCTAGAGAGTTCGGCAGGGAGGTCTTAGGCACAGATACGCAGTATTTT. The chain combines TRBV20-1 with TRBJ2-3, with D perhaps TRBD2 (6 bases). The V gene's germline CDR1 is DFQATT and CDR2 SNEGSKA (reference sequence). V dropped 0 bases and J dropped 1 base, with 20 bases sitting between them. The CDR3 extends over 18 amino acids.

The sample holds many counts of this clonotype. CDR3 DNA sequence: TGTGCCAGCAGACGCCCGGGAGTGACGACTGAAGCTTTCTTT. Translation gives CASRRPGVTTEAFF. The chain combines TRBV27 with TRBJ1-1; D call uncertain. This CDR3 has 14 amino acids. The V gene lost 6 bases and the J gene lost 5 bases, with 16 bases spanning the gap. In germline, CDR1 is MNHEY, CDR2 SMNVEV (reference sequence).

In its sample, this clonotype was seen many times. The rearrangement uses TRBV11-2 and TRBJ1-2, with a tentative D call TRBD1 (5 bases). V was cut by 4 bases and J by 8 bases, with 26 bases left in between. The germline V gene has CDR1 SGHAT and CDR2 FQNNGV. The CDR3 totals 17 residues. The DNA of the CDR3 is TGTGCCAGCAGCTCCAACGCGGGGGTCAGGCCCGAGGAGGGCTACACCTTC. It codes for CASSSNAGVRPEEGYTF.

This clonotype was observed many times. This chain connects TRBV28 to TRBJ2-7; D gene ambiguous. This CDR3 is 13 amino acids long. The germline CDR1 and CDR2 sequences are MDHEN and SYDVKM. The ends were cut back, 5 bases at V and 2 bases at J, with 10 bases in the middle. In nucleotides, the CDR3 is TGTGCCAGCAGTCACGATGGGACCTACGAGCAGTACTTC. Translation: CASSHDGTYEQYF.

The V gene is TRBV6-1, the J gene TRBJ1-3; 8 bases line up with TRBD1. Germline CDR1 and CDR2: MNHNS and SASEGT. The CDR3 length is 15 residues. With V trimmed by 6 bases and J by 2 bases, 6 bases remained unmatched. The CDR3 nucleotides read TGTGCCAGCAGGTTAACCAGGGGGCCTGGAAACACCATATATTTT. Amino acid sequence: CASRLTRGPGNTIYF.

This clonotype was recorded many times. The V call is TRBV7-9, the J call TRBJ2-5, with TRBD2 matching 12 bases. V lost 5 bases and J lost 4; bases outside the gene matches: 11. The CDR3 is 17 amino acids. Germline CDR1 SEHNR, CDR2 FQNEAQ (reference sequence). Here the CDR3 DNA reads TGTGCCAGCAGCCGGACTAGCGGGACAACAGGAGGAGAGACCCAGTACTTC. It yields the protein CASSRTSGTTGGETQYF.

A few counts support this clonotype. The J gene is TRBJ2-5, the V gene TRBV28; D tentatively fits TRBD1 or TRBD2 (5 bases each). The CDR3 sequence is 16 residues long. Germline CDR1 MDHEN, CDR2 SYDVKM. Trimming shortened V by 6 bases and J by 3 bases, and 20 bases separated the two germline ends. CDR3: CASSPGAQTGEETQYF. The CDR3 region has the DNA TGTGCCAGCAGCCCCGGGGCCCAAACTGGAGAAGAGACCCAGTACTTC.

The chain uses TRBV6-5 and TRBJ1-2; maybe TRBD1 (6 bases). The V and J ends lost 2 bases and 0 bases respectively, with 16 bases between them. From germline, CDR1 is MNHEY and CDR2 SVGAGI. The CDR3 is 17 residues long. The CDR3 is CASSYDRQTGSNYGYTF. For the CDR3, the DNA is TGTGCCAGCAGTTACGACCGCCAGACAGGATCTAACTATGGCTACACCTTC.

The table lists this clonotype with many counts. The chain is built from TRBV20-1 and TRBJ2-1, with D possibly matching TRBD2 (6 bases). This CDR3 has 13 residues. Germline CDR1 is DFQATT and CDR2 is SNEGSKA (reference sequence). The V end was cut by 0 bases, the J end by 10 bases, with 13 bases between. The CDR3 region is CSARDGSLKEQFF. The CDR3 DNA sequence: TGCAGTGCTAGAGACGGGAGTTTGAAGGAGCAGTTCTTC.

This clonotype has at least ten counts. The chain links TRBV5-1 to TRBJ1-1; a possible D gene is TRBD1 (5 bases). Germline values: CDR1 SGHRS, CDR2 YFSETQ. The V gene lost 1 base and the J gene lost 0 bases, with 10 bases spanning the gap. The CDR3 runs 15 residues. As DNA, the CDR3 is TGCGCCAGCAGCTTGCCGGGGGTCGTGAACACTGAAGCTTTCTTT. Protein: CASSLPGVVNTEAFF. The full variable domain, its missing parts supplied by reference TRBV5-1 and TRBJ1-1, is KAGVTQTPRYLIKTRGQQVTLSCSPISGHRSVSWYQQTPGQGLQFLFEYFSETQRNKGNFPGRFSGRQFSNSRSEMNVSTLELGDSALYLCASSLPGVVNTEAFFGQGTRLTVV.

In its sample, this clonotype was seen many times. The chain employs TRBV7-2 and TRBJ1-2; no reliable D call. The CDR3 has 16 amino acids. The V gene lost 2 bases and the J gene lost 4 bases, with 17 bases spanning the gap. The germline CDR1 and CDR2 sequences are SGHTA and FQGNSA. The CDR3 DNA follows: TGTGCCAGCAGCTTAATTCGCGGTATGGACGTCTATGGCTACACCTTC. It is translated as CASSLIRGMDVYGYTF.

Comments on this clonotype: A read error may be the cause here, since a much bigger clone is one base away. This chain joins TRBV29-1 and TRBJ2-7; a weak D match, TRBD1 (6 bases). Trimming removed 4 bases at V and 5 bases at J, with 27 bases between. CDR3 length equals 17 residues. The germline V gene has CDR1 SQVTM and CDR2 ANQGSEA. In DNA form, the CDR3 reads TGCAGCGTTGTTCTTGGTCCGTCGACAGGAACCCCCCACGAGCAGTACTTC. Translated: CSVVLGPSTGTPHEQYF.

This clonotype occurred a few times. Here the CDR3 DNA reads TGCGCCAGCAGTAATGGGGGCGATGAGCAGTTCTTC. It translates to CASSNGGDEQFF. J is TRBJ2-1 and V is TRBV5-1, with D perhaps matching TRBD1 (6 bases). CDR1 and CDR2 (germline): SGHRS, YFSETQ. The CDR3 contains 12 residues. The ends were cut back, 5 bases at V and 8 bases at J, with 11 bases in the middle.

This sequence joins TRBV28 and TRBJ1-4; unclear D gene. The ends were cut back, 6 bases at V and 6 bases at J, with 11 bases in the middle. The CDR3 is made up of 13 amino acids. Germline CDR1 MDHEN, CDR2 SYDVKM. The CDR3 DNA reads TGTGCCAGCAGCTCTATACTAGATGAAAAACTGTTTTTT. Translating it yields CASSSILDEKLFF.

The chain joins TRBV24-1 to TRBJ2-3, with D possibly matching TRBD2 (5 bases). V lost 9 bases and J 1 base, leaving 16 bases between the germline ends. This CDR3 spans 15 amino acids. The germline CDR1 and CDR2 sequences are KGHDR and SFDVKD. The CDR3, as DNA: TGTGCCACCGGAGGAAAAGGAGGAGGCACAGATACGCAGTATTTT. Protein: CATGGKGGGTDTQYF.

V usage is TRBV24-1 and J usage is TRBJ1-1; 8 bases agree with TRBD1. Trimming cost V 4 bases and J 6 bases; bases outside gene matches: 9. The CDR3 has 15 residues. Germline V gene data show CDR1 as KGHDR and CDR2 as SFDVKD. In nucleotides, the CDR3 is TGTGCCACCAGTGAGGGGGGACAGGCTTATTCTGAAGCTTTCTTT. This sequence encodes CATSEGGQAYSEAFF.

This clonotype came up a few times. The chain joins TRBV5-1 to TRBJ2-4; D remains unclear. The V end lost 0 bases, the J end lost 8 bases, and 9 bases lay between the germline ends. The CDR3 sequence is 13 residues long. Germline V gives CDR1 SGHRS, CDR2 YFSETQ. CDR3 protein: CASSLGRRDIQYF. The CDR3 coding sequence is TGCGCCAGCAGCTTGGGCCGCCGGGACATTCAGTACTTC.

The chain has TRBV6-1 and TRBJ2-2; TRBD1 agrees at 7 bases. The V gene's germline CDR1 is MNHNS and CDR2 SASEGT. V was clipped by 7 bases and J by 3 bases; unmatched bases: 8. This CDR3 spans 15 amino acids. CDR3 residues: CASILRTGYTGELFF. The CDR3 nucleotides are TGTGCCAGCATCCTCCGGACAGGCTACACCGGGGAGCTGTTTTTT.

The chain uses TRBV2 and TRBJ2-5; tentative D call: TRBD2 (6 bases). V lost 6 bases and J lost 2, with 19 bases in between. This CDR3 comprises 16 residues. Germline V CDR1 and CDR2: SNHLY, FYNNEI. CDR3 nucleotide sequence: TGTGCCAGCAGCTTGGGACTGGGGCCCTCACAAGAGACCCAGTACTTC. Protein: CASSLGLGPSQETQYF.

The rearrangement links TRBV6-5 to TRBJ2-2; D uncertain. Germline V gives CDR1 MNHEY, CDR2 SVGAGI. The CDR3 is made up of 14 amino acids. V was cut by 0 bases and J by 5 bases, with 7 bases left in between. The CDR3 sequence is CASSYSQLTGELFF. CDR3 nucleotide sequence: TGTGCCAGCAGTTACTCACAGCTTACCGGGGAGCTGTTTTTT.

The chain recombines TRBV15 with TRBJ1-4; D gene unclear. The CDR3 length is 13 residues. The V gene's germline CDR1 is LNHNV and CDR2 YYDKDF (reference sequence). V lost 2 bases and J 5 bases, leaving 6 bases between the germline ends. The CDR3, as DNA: TGTGCCACCAGCAGACAAGACAATGAAAAACTGTTTTTT. Translation: CATSRQDNEKLFF.

This clonotype showed up many times. The J gene is TRBJ2-3, the V gene TRBV10-3; D gene unclear. Per germline, CDR1 ENHRY and CDR2 SYGVKD. Between the trimmed V and J ends, which lost 8 bases and 2 bases, there was a span of 11 bases. This CDR3 is built from 13 residues. DNA of the CDR3: TGTGCCATCCAGGTCCAGGCCACAGATACGCAGTATTTT. Translating it yields CAIQVQATDTQYF.

This clonotype showed up just a few times. The chain is built from TRBV9 and TRBJ2-4, with D perhaps TRBD2 (6 bases). The J call may be faulty, since TRBJ2-5 better matches the DNA end. The CDR3 totals 13 residues. Germline V lookup: CDR1 SGDLS, CDR2 YYNGEE. This chain's CDR3 is CASSGGSGETQYF. The DNA for the CDR3 is TGTGCCAGTAGTGGGGGGTCGGGGGAGACCCAGTACTTC.

V is TRBV12-3 or TRBV12-4 and J is TRBJ2-5, with 7 bases that match TRBD1. V lost 6 bases to trimming and J lost 1 base; unmatched junction nucleotides: 2. The CDR3 consists of 13 residues. In DNA form, the CDR3 reads TGTGCCAGCAGGACAGGGCTCCAAGAGACCCAGTACTTC. It codes for CASRTGLQETQYF.

At least ten counts were recorded for this clonotype. The gene calls are TRBV7-9 and TRBJ1-1; perhaps TRBD1 as D (5 bases). Trimming took 6 bases from V and 0 from J, leaving 11 bases between them. CDR1 and CDR2 (germline): SEHNR, FQNEAQ (reference sequence). This CDR3 comprises 14 residues. The chain's CDR3 is CASSLTDMNTEAFF. The CDR3 DNA reads TGTGCCAGCAGTTTAACGGACATGAACACTGAAGCTTTCTTT.